These 26 T cell receptor beta chains were sequenced from one sample in a study of T cell responses to AZD1222 COVID-19 vaccine. Produced via immunoSEQ multiplex PCR; TCRdb's table is partial and in-frame only. There are 120,000 or so clones in the sample; around 92% occur only once, and 0.9% to 1.2% lies in the top ten. The sequencing here drew on peripheral blood, taken on day 0 of AZD1222 vaccination. These receptor sequences come from an adult in good health.

The rearrangement uses TRBV7-6 and TRBJ1-2; no clear D gene. Trimming took off 2 bases at V and 8 bases at J, with 6 bases between the two ends. The CDR3 spans 11 residues. Germline V gene sequence: CDR1 SGHVS, CDR2 FNYEAQ. The CDR3 is CASSLNWGYTF. DNA of the CDR3: TGTGCCAGCAGCTTAAACTGGGGCTACACCTTC.

The genes are TRBV7-8 and TRBJ2-3, with TRBD1 matching over 7 bases. V lost 5 bases to trimming and J lost 2 bases; unmatched junction nucleotides: 7. CDR1 is SGHVS, CDR2 FQNEAQ, per germline. CDR3 length: 15 residues. CDR3 nucleotides: TGTGCCAGCAGCCTCATGGGACAGCACACAGATACGCAGTATTTT. This codes for CASSLMGQHTDTQYF.

This rearrangement joins TRBV28 to TRBJ2-5, with D possibly matching TRBD2 (5 bases). Trimming left V 3 bases short and J 3 bases short, with 14 bases between. The CDR3 runs 15 residues. The germline V gene has CDR1 MDHEN and CDR2 SYDVKM. The CDR3 region has the DNA TGTGCCAGCAGTTTTTACAATGACGGGAAAGAGACCCAGTACTTC. It codes for CASSFYNDGKETQYF.

This clone was seen a single time. The chain recombines TRBV4-2 with TRBJ1-4; D is perhaps TRBD1 (5 bases). The CDR3 consists of 15 residues. The germline V and J ends were trimmed by 4 bases and 6 bases, with 15 bases remaining between them. Germline values: CDR1 LGHNA, CDR2 YNFKEQ. The CDR3 nucleotides read TGTGCCAGCAGCCGCGACTGGGGGTTAGATGAAAAACTGTTTTTT. Translation gives CASSRDWGLDEKLFF.

This chain uses TRBV18 with TRBJ1-1, with 9 bases lining up with TRBD1. CDR1 is KGHSH, CDR2 LQKENI, per germline. The CDR3 has 16 amino acids. After removal of 6 bases from V and 4 bases from J, the junction contained 12 bases not matched to a gene. Here the CDR3 reads CASSLTGQGRSTEAFF. CDR3 DNA sequence: TGTGCCAGCTCTCTTACGGGACAGGGAAGGAGCACTGAAGCTTTCTTT.

The chain uses TRBV4-1 and TRBJ1-2, with D possibly TRBD1 on 6 matching bases. Trimming cost V 4 bases and J 3 bases, with 15 bases left between them. The CDR3 totals 15 residues. Germline-derived CDR1 and CDR2 are MGHRA and YSYEKL. The CDR3 here is CASSPVWTDHYGYTF. DNA for the CDR3: TGCGCCAGCAGCCCGGTGTGGACAGACCACTATGGCTACACCTTC.

The chain recombines TRBV7-9 with TRBJ1-4; D is uncertain. This CDR3 region has 14 residues. V shed 5 bases and J shed 7 bases, with 14 bases lying between them. Germline values: CDR1 SEHNR, CDR2 FQNEAQ (reference sequence). CDR3 amino acids: CASSLHDTGEKLFF. The CDR3 region has the DNA TGTGCCAGCAGCCTACATGATACCGGTGAAAAACTGTTTTTT.

The V and J genes are TRBV7-2 and TRBJ2-7, with D perhaps matching TRBD2 (6 bases). Between the trimmed V and J ends, which lost 5 bases and 3 bases, there was a span of 17 bases. Germline lookup yields CDR1 SGHTA and CDR2 FQGNSA. The CDR3 runs 15 residues. This CDR3 reads CASSPRIGGIYEQYF. CDR3 bases: TGTGCCAGCAGCCCCCGGATTGGGGGGATCTACGAGCAGTACTTC.

V is TRBV9 and J is TRBJ1-1; possibly TRBD1 for D (6 bases). The CDR3 consists of 14 residues. Germline CDR1 SGDLS, CDR2 YYNGEE. V was shortened by 4 bases and J by 4 bases, with 14 bases between the two germline ends. CDR3 DNA: TGTGCCAGCAGCCGACAGGATACGAGCACTGAAGCTTTCTTT. Residues: CASSRQDTSTEAFF.

In this sample, this clone turned up once. V usage is TRBV6-8 and J usage is TRBJ1-4, with TRBD1 as a possible D gene (5 bases). The V gene lost 4 bases and the J gene lost 5 bases, with 23 bases spanning the gap. CDR3 length: 18 residues. In germline, CDR1 is MNHGY, CDR2 SAAAGT. CDR3 sequence reads: CASSLLPGTSKVNEKLFF. In nucleotides, the CDR3 is TGTGCCAGCAGTTTATTACCCGGGACTTCTAAAGTCAATGAAAAACTGTTTTTT.

The CDR3 nucleotides are TGTGCCAGCAGCCCGCAGGGTAGCACAGATACGCAGTATTTT. It yields the protein CASSPQGSTDTQYF. This rearrangement joins TRBV11-2 to TRBJ2-3; possibly TRBD1 for D (5 bases). V was cut by 5 bases and J by 0 bases, with 9 bases left in between. There are 14 residues in the CDR3. CDR1 and CDR2 from the germline V gene are SGHAT and FQNNGV. Full variable domain (missing parts from reference TRBV11-2 and TRBJ2-3): EAGVAQSPRYKIIEKRQSVAFWCNPISGHATLYWYQQILGQGPKLLIQFQNNGVVDDSQLPKDRFSAERLKGVDSTLKIQPAKLEDSAVYLCASSPQGSTDTQYFGPGTRLTVL.

This chain uses TRBV7-9 with TRBJ1-4; maybe TRBD1 (6 bases). V lost 5 bases to trimming and J lost 0 bases, with 13 bases between them. The V gene's germline CDR1 is SEHNR and CDR2 FQNEAQ (reference sequence). The CDR3 spans 16 residues. The CDR3 sequence is CASSMGGRTTNEKLFF. The DNA for the CDR3 is TGTGCCAGCAGCATGGGGGGCCGGACAACTAATGAAAAACTGTTTTTT.

This clone appeared a single time. This chain joins TRBV6-5 and TRBJ1-2; possibly TRBD1 for D (6 bases). This CDR3 comprises 13 residues. The germline gives CDR1 MNHEY, CDR2 SVGAGI. Trimming removed 6 bases from V and 2 bases from J, with 10 bases in between. The CDR3 DNA follows: TGTGCCAGCAGGTCAGGACAGAACTATGGCTACACCTTC. Translating gives CASRSGQNYGYTF.

This sequence joins TRBV6-6 and TRBJ1-2; D might be TRBD1 (6 bases). Trimming removed 2 bases from V and 4 bases from J, with 14 bases in between. Germline CDR1 MNHNY, CDR2 SVGAGI (reference sequence). This CDR3 has 15 amino acids. CDR3 loop: CASSYRVGGGYGYTF. CDR3 DNA: TGTGCCAGCAGTTACCGGGTAGGGGGGGGCTATGGCTACACCTTC.

The rearrangement links TRBV7-2 to TRBJ1-2; TRBD1 matches 11 bases. The V segment lost 4 bases and the J segment 3 bases; nucleotides outside the gene matches: 1. Germline V gene lookup returns CDR1 SGHTA and CDR2 FQGNSA. CDR3 length: 14 residues. As DNA, the CDR3 is TGTGCCAGCAGCTCGGGACAGGGGGACTATGGCTACACCTTC. It translates to CASSSGQGDYGYTF. Filled out from reference TRBV7-2 and TRBJ1-2, the complete variable domain reads GAGVSQSPSNKVTEKGKDVELRCDPISGHTALYWYRQSLGQGLEFLIYFQGNSAPDKSGLPSDRFSAERTGGSVSTLTIQRTQQEDSAVYLCASSSGQGDYGYTFGSGTRLTVV.

This clone was seen once. The chain recombines TRBV19 with TRBJ2-3, with D tentatively TRBD2 (5 bases). V gave up 9 bases and J gave up 2 bases, with 27 bases separating them. The germline CDR1 and CDR2 sequences are LNHDA and SQIVND (reference sequence). This CDR3 is 18 amino acids long. CDR3 sequence reads: CASSSGRVVLAVTDTQYF. CDR3 nucleotides: TGTGCCAGCTCCTCGGGGAGAGTGGTTCTCGCGGTCACAGATACGCAGTATTTT.

This clone appeared once. V usage is TRBV30 and J usage is TRBJ2-3, with D possibly TRBD2 on 6 matching bases. The CDR3 covers 17 residues. Germline-derived CDR1 and CDR2 are GTSNPN and SVGIG (reference sequence). The V end lost 2 bases, the J end lost 2 bases, and 20 bases lay between the germline ends. The CDR3, as DNA: TGTGCCTGGAGTCAAGTAGGGCTAGCGTCGCTCACAGATACGCAGTATTTT. Translation: CAWSQVGLASLTDTQYF.

The chain joins TRBV5-1 to TRBJ2-7, with a weak D call TRBD2 (6 bases). Germline CDR1 reads SGHRS; CDR2 reads YFSETQ. The CDR3 length is 13 residues. Trimming cost V 3 bases and J 6 bases, with 13 bases left between them. The CDR3 spells CASSWETRGEQYF. CDR3 DNA: TGCGCCAGCAGCTGGGAGACTAGGGGCGAGCAGTACTTC.

In DNA form, the CDR3 reads TGTGCCACCAAGTCCTGGGAGGCCGGAGGCCCAGATACGCAGTATTTT. Protein sequence: CATKSWEAGGPDTQYF. The chain uses TRBV27 and TRBJ2-3; maybe TRBD2 (6 bases). Germline V CDR1 and CDR2: MNHEY, SMNVEV (reference sequence). The ends were cut back, 10 bases at V and 4 bases at J, with 24 bases in the middle. This CDR3 is built from 16 residues.

In DNA, the CDR3 is TGTGCCAGTAGTTCGCGACTAGCGGAAAGCACAGATACGCAGTATTTT. Encoded protein: CASSSRLAESTDTQYF. The genes are TRBV19 and TRBJ2-3; 9 bases are shared with TRBD2. Unmatched junction bases numbered 6, after V lost 5 bases and J lost 0 bases. Germline V gene data show CDR1 as LNHDA and CDR2 as SQIVND (reference sequence). The CDR3 loop spans 16 amino acids. The full variable domain, with the rest looked up from reference TRBV19 and TRBJ2-3, is DGGITQSPKYLFRKEGQNVTLSCEQNLNHDAMYWYRQDPGQGLRLIYYSQIVNDFQKGDIAEGYSVSREKKESFPLTVTSAQKNPTAFYLCASSSRLAESTDTQYFGPGTRLTVL.

In the case of this clone: Compared with germline, one end of the junction differs, possibly owing to a read error. The chain combines TRBV7-9 with TRBJ1-2; D is possibly TRBD1 (5 bases). The CDR3 covers 9 residues. Germline V gene lookup returns CDR1 SEHNR and CDR2 FQNEAQ (reference sequence). CDR3 bases: TGTGCCAGCAGCTTAGGACAGCCCTTC. Translated: CASSLGQPF.

The chain couples TRBV18 to TRBJ2-7, with TRBD1 matching over 9 bases. CDR1 is KGHSH, CDR2 LQKENI, per germline. V was clipped by 6 bases and J by 5 bases; unmatched bases: 8. The CDR3 contains 14 residues. In DNA form, the CDR3 reads TGTGCCAGCTCCTCGAACAGGGGGCGCGACGAGCAGTACTTC. It translates to CASSSNRGRDEQYF.

The V and J genes are TRBV2 and TRBJ2-1; 9 bases agree with TRBD1. The junction had 1 base not matched to a gene; V was cut back by 4 bases and J by 6 bases. The CDR3 consists of 13 residues. Germline-derived CDR1 and CDR2 are SNHLY and FYNNEI. The CDR3 sequence is CASSGGQGNEQFF. The CDR3 DNA reads TGTGCCAGCAGTGGGGGACAGGGCAATGAGCAGTTCTTC.

The chain uses TRBV6-2 or TRBV6-3 and TRBJ2-7, with unresolved D. The CDR3 loop spans 11 amino acids. The V end lost 5 bases, the J end lost 6 bases, and 8 bases lay between the germline ends. Germline V gene lookup returns CDR1 MNHEY and CDR2 SVGEGT. The CDR3 sequence is CASSKVGEQYF. CDR3 DNA: TGTGCCAGCAGTAAAGTTGGCGAGCAGTACTTC.

CDR3 nucleotides: TGTGCCAGCAGCCCAGGCCAGGGATGGACCGGGGAGCTGTTTTTT. Translated, it gives CASSPGQGWTGELFF. This chain joins TRBV28 and TRBJ2-2; the D gene is possibly TRBD1 (5 bases). The V and J ends lost 6 bases and 5 bases respectively, with 16 bases between them. This CDR3 region has 15 residues. Germline CDR1 MDHEN, CDR2 SYDVKM. The whole variable domain, filled in from reference TRBV28 and TRBJ2-2, reads DVKVTQSSRYLVKRTGEKVFLECVQDMDHENMFWYRQDPGLGLRLIYFSYDVKMKEKGDIPEGYSVSREKKERFSLILESASTNQTSMYLCASSPGQGWTGELFFGEGSRLTVL.

The CDR3 nucleotides read TGTGCCAGCAGCTTCTACCGGGCCAGGAACACTGAAGCTTTCTTT. It encodes CASSFYRARNTEAFF. The chain joins TRBV7-9 to TRBJ1-1; no clear D. The germline CDR1 and CDR2 sequences are SEHNR and FQNEAQ (reference sequence). The V gene lost 3 bases and the J gene lost 1 base, with 12 bases spanning the gap. This CDR3 region has 15 residues. The entire variable domain, with the rest obtained from reference TRBV7-9 and TRBJ1-1, is as follows: DTGVSQNPRHKITKRGQNVTFRCDPISEHNRLYWYRQTLGQGPEFLTYFQNEAQLEKSRLLSDRFSAERPKGSFSTLEIQRTEQGDSAMYLCASSFYRARNTEAFFGQGTRLTVV.